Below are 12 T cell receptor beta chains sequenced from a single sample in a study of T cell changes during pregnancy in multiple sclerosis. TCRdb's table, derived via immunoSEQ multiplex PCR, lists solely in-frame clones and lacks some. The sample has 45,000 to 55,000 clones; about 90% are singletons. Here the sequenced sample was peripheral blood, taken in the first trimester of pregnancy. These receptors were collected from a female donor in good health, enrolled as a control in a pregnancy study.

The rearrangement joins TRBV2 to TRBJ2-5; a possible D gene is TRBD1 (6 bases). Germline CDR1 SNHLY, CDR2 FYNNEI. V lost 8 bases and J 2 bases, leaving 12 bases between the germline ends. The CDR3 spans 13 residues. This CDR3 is CASLGTPQETQYF. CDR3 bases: TGTGCCAGCCTCGGGACACCTCAAGAGACCCAGTACTTC.

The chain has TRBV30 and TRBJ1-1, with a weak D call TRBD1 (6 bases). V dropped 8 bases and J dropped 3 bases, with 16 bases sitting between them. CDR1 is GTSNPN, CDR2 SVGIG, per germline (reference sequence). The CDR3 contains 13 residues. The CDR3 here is CARHGQSDTEAFF. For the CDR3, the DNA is TGTGCCCGCCATGGACAGTCCGACACTGAAGCTTTCTTT.

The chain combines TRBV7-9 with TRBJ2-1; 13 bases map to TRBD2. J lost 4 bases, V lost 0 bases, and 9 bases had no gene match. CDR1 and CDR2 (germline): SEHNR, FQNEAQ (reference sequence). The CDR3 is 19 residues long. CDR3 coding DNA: TGTGCCAGCAGCTTAGCCCTGTCGACTAGCGGGGGGAGGTACAATGAGCAGTTCTTC. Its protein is CASSLALSTSGGRYNEQFF.

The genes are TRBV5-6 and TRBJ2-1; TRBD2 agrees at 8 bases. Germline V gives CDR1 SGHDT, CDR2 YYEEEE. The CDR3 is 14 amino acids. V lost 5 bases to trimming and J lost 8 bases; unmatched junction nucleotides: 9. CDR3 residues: CASSPIAGIDEQFF. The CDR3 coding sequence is TGTGCCAGCAGTCCGATAGCGGGAATTGATGAGCAGTTCTTC.

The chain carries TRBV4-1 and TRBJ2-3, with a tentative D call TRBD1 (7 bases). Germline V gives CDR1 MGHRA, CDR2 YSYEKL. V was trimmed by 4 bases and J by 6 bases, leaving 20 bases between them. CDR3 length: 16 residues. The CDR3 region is CASSPAGRGRRDTQYF. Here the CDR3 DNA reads TGCGCCAGCAGCCCAGCCGGCAGGGGGAGGAGGGATACGCAGTATTTT.

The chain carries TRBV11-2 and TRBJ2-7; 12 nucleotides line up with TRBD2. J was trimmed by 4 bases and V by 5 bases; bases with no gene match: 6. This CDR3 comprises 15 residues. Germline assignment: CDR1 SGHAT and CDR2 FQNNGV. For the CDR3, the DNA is TGTGCCAGCAGCCTAGGACTAGCGGGAAATTACGAGCAGTACTTC. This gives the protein CASSLGLAGNYEQYF. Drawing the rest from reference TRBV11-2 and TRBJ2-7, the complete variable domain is EAGVAQSPRYKIIEKRQSVAFWCNPISGHATLYWYQQILGQGPKLLIQFQNNGVVDDSQLPKDRFSAERLKGVDSTLKIQPAKLEDSAVYLCASSLGLAGNYEQYFGPGTRLTVT.

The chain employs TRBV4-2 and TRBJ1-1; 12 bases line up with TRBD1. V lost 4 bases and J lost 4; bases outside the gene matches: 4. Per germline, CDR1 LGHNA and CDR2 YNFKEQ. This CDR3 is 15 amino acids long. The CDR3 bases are TGTGCCAGCAGCCCTTTGGGACAGGGGGCCACTGAAGCTTTCTTT. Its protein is CASSPLGQGATEAFF.

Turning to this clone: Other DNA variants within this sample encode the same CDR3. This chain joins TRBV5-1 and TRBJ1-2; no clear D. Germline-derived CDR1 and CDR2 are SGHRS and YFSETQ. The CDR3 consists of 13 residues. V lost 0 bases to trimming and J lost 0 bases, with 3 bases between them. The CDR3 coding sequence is TGCGCCAGCAGCTTGGACTCTAACTATGGCTACACCTTC. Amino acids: CASSLDSNYGYTF.

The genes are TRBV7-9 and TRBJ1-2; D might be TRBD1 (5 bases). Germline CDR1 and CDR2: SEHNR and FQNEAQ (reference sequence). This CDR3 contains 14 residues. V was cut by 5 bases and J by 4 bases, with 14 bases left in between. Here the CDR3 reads CASSPGGSTYGYTF. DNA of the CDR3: TGTGCCAGCAGCCCCGGGGGTAGTACCTATGGCTACACCTTC.

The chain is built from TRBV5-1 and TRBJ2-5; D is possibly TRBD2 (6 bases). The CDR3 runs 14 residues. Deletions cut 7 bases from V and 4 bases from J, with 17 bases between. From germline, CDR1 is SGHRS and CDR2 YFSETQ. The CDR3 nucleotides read TGCGCCAGCTCTGACGGAGGGGTAGGAGAGACCCAGTACTTC. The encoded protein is CASSDGGVGETQYF. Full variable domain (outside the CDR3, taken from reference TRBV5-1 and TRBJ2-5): KAGVTQTPRYLIKTRGQQVTLSCSPISGHRSVSWYQQTPGQGLQFLFEYFSETQRNKGNFPGRFSGRQFSNSRSEMNVSTLELGDSALYLCASSDGGVGETQYFGPGTRLLVL.

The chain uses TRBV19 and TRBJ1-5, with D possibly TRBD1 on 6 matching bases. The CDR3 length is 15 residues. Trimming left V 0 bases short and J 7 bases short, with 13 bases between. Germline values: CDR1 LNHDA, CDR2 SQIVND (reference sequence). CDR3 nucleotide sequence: TGTGCCAGTAGTATAGAGGGGGCGTGGGGGCAGCCCCAGCATTTT. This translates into CASSIEGAWGQPQHF.

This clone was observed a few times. The CDR3 spells CASSEWGGSEAFF. The CDR3 bases are TGTGCCAGCAGTGAATGGGGAGGGAGTGAAGCTTTCTTT. V is TRBV25-1 and J is TRBJ1-1, with D unclear. Germline lookup yields CDR1 MGHDK and CDR2 SYGVNS. The CDR3 runs to 13 residues. V shed 1 base and J shed 7 bases, with 10 bases lying between them.